Listed below are T cell receptor beta chains from one sample, sequenced in a study of shared clonotypes between healthy human individuals. The assay was immunoSEQ multiplex PCR, and TCRdb's table has in-frame clones only and misses some. The sample consists of some 2,100,000 clones, under 97% of them appearing once. The sample taken for sequencing was naive CD4+ T cells sorted from blood. These receptors originate from a man younger than 35 in good health. The CDR3 runs from the conserved cysteine through the conserved F or W. The D gene is left open where the match is weak. Part of the rows lack a size; the others show once, few, many or a class for expanded clones.

clone size | J gene | D gene | V gene | CDR3 DNA | CDR3 protein
. | TRBJ2-5 | TRBD2 | TRBV28 | TGTGCCAGCAGTTTGTCTAGCGGGACGTCGCTGACCCAGTACTTC | CASSLSSGTSLTQYF
. | TRBJ2-7 | . | TRBV6-1 | TGTGCCAGCAGTGAAGGGGGCGGCTCCTACGAGCAGTACTTC | CASSEGGGSYEQYF
. | TRBJ2-7 | . | TRBV18 | TGTGCCAGCTCCGAGGGGAGCGGCGGCTACGAGCAGTACTTC | CASSEGSGGYEQYF
once | TRBJ2-2 | . | TRBV9 | TGTGCCAGCAGCACAGCCACCGGGGAGCTGTTTTTT | CASSTATGELFF
. | TRBJ2-2 | . | TRBV5-4 | TGTGCCAGCAGCTTAGGGACTTCGAACACCGGGGAGCTGTTTTTT | CASSLGTSNTGELFF
once | TRBJ2-1 | . | TRBV30 | TGTGCCTGGAGTAGAAGTGGGGATGAGCAGTTCTTC | CAWSRSGDEQFF
. | TRBJ1-6 | . | TRBV30 | TGTGCCTGGAGTGCCGGGGCGCCGCCGGCACCCCTCCACTTT | CAWSAGAPPAPLHF
once | TRBJ2-7 | TRBD1 | TRBV18 | TGTGCCAGCTCGGCCGGGACAGGGAGACAATACGAGCAGTACTTC | CASSAGTGRQYEQYF
. | TRBJ1-2 | TRBD1 | TRBV7-9 | TGTGCCAGCAGCTTAGGACAGGGGGACGTTGGCTACACCTTC | CASSLGQGDVGYTF
once | TRBJ2-7 | TRBD1 | TRBV6-1 | TGTGCCAGCAGTGCCCCCCGGACAGGGGGCTTTTACGAGCAGTACTTC | CASSAPRTGGFYEQYF
. | TRBJ1-5 | . | TRBV2 | TGTGCCAGCAGTGAAGCGCTGGCTAGCAATCAGCCCCAGCATTTT | CASSEALASNQPQHF
. | TRBJ2-3 | TRBD2 | TRBV2 | TGTGCCAGCAGTGGAATGTTAGCGGGGGACGCAGATACGCAGTATTTT | CASSGMLAGDADTQYF
. | TRBJ2-1 | . | TRBV19 | TGTGCCAGTAGTCACTACAATGAGCAGTTCTTC | CASSHYNEQFF
. | TRBJ1-2 | . | TRBV6-5 | TGTGCCAGCAGTTATCAGGGGAGGAGAGGCTACACCTTC | CASSYQGRRGYTF